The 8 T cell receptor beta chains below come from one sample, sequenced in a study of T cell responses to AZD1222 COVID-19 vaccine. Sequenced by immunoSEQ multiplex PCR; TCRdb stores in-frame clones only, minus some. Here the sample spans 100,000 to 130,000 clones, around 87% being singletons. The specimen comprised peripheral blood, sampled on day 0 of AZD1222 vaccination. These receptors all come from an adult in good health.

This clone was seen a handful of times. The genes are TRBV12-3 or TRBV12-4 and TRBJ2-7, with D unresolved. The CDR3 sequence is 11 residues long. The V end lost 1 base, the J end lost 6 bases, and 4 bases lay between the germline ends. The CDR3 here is CASSLGAEQYF. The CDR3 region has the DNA TGTGCCAGCAGTTTAGGGGCCGAGCAGTACTTC.

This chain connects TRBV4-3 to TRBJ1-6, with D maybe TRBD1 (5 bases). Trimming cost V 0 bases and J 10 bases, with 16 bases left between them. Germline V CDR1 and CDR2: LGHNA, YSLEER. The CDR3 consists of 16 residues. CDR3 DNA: TGCGCCAGCAGCCAAGATCTGAAGGGGCTGAGATCACCCCTCCACTTT. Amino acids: CASSQDLKGLRSPLHF.

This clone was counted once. Here the CDR3 reads CASSLGGLDEQYF. The DNA for the CDR3 is TGCGCCAGCAGCTTGGGGGGGCTGGACGAGCAGTACTTC. The chain uses TRBV5-1 and TRBJ2-7, with D possibly TRBD1 on 6 matching bases. Looked up from germline, CDR1 is SGHRS and CDR2 is YFSETQ. The CDR3 covers 13 residues. The V and J ends lost 0 bases and 5 bases respectively, with 9 bases between them. Supplemented by reference TRBV5-1 and TRBJ2-7, the full variable domain reads KAGVTQTPRYLIKTRGQQVTLSCSPISGHRSVSWYQQTPGQGLQFLFEYFSETQRNKGNFPGRFSGRQFSNSRSEMNVSTLELGDSALYLCASSLGGLDEQYFGPGTRLTVT.

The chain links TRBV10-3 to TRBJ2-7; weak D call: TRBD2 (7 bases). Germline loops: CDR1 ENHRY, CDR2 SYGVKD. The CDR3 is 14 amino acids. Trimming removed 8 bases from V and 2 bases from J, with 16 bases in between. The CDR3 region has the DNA TGTGCCATCGCGGATAGGGAGGGGGCCTACGAGCAGTACTTC. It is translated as CAIADREGAYEQYF.

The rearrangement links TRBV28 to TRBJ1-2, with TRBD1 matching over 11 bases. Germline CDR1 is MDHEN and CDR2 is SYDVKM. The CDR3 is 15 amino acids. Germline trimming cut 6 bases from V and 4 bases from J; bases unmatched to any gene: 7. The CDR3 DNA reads TGTGCCAGCAGGCGCGGACAGGGGGCGAGCTATGGCTACACCTTC. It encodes CASRRGQGASYGYTF.

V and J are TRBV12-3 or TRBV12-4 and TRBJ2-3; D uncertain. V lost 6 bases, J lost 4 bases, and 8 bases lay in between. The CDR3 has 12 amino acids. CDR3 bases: TGTGCCAGCAGGCTTAGTGCAGATACGCAGTATTTT. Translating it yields CASRLSADTQYF.

The CDR3 sequence: CASSLGQGGYGYTF. For the CDR3, the DNA is TGCGCCAGCAGCTTGGGCCAGGGTGGCTATGGCTACACCTTC. The chain is built from TRBV5-1 and TRBJ1-2; the D gene is possibly TRBD1 (5 bases). This CDR3 comprises 14 residues. V was trimmed by 0 bases and J by 4 bases, leaving 10 bases between them. Germline values: CDR1 SGHRS, CDR2 YFSETQ.

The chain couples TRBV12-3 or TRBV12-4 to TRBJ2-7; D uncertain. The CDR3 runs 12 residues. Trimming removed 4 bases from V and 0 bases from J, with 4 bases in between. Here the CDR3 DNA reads TGTGCCAGCAGTTCCGACTCCTACGAGCAGTACTTC. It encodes CASSSDSYEQYF.